A single sample gave rise to the 32 T cell receptor beta chains below, sequenced in a study of human T cells and chemical hapten exposure (dated by TCRdb to the early 2020s). Total RNA was isolated from unfractionated whole blood collected in Tempus Blood RNA tubes. The library came from 5' RACE. Sequencing took place on an Illumina MiSeq. Starting from the raw public reads, TCRdb applied fastp trimming at Q25, assembled clones with MiXCR and retained in-frame beta chains. Identical CDR3 protein sequences are pooled into one entry, listed with their most common genes and DNA. For this sample there are more than 140,000 distinct CDR3 sequences; 4.1% appear just once. In total, the top ten clones hold around 1.4% of the sample. All receptors come from a female donor in good health.

This clonotype has a count of ten or more. V and J are TRBV28 and TRBJ1-6; D unclear. CDR1 and CDR2 (germline): MDHEN, SYDVKM. The germline V and J ends were trimmed by 2 bases and 9 bases, with 11 bases remaining between them. CDR3 length: 14 amino acids. CDR3 in DNA: TGTGCCAGCAGTTTACAGGTGGACGGTTCACCCCTCCACTTT. This encodes CASSLQVDGSPLHF.

This clonotype was seen a handful of times. It is likely a read error, because the conserved phenylalanine at the end of the CDR3 is missing. No DNA is shown, since the ends of the CDR3 on it are uncertain; the CDR3 is the one TCRdb lists. The V gene is TRBV5-1, the J gene TRBJ2-5; TRBD1 is the table's D call, not checked against the DNA. The V gene's germline CDR1 is SGHRS and CDR2 YFSETQ. The CDR3 contains 13 residues when both ends are counted. This CDR3 reads CASSLIPSETGAL.

The V call is TRBV6-2 or TRBV6-3, the J call TRBJ2-6; D call uncertain. V was trimmed by 0 bases and J by 0 bases, leaving 6 bases between them. The V gene's germline CDR1 is MNHEY and CDR2 SVGEGT. The CDR3 covers 16 residues. The DNA of the CDR3 is TGTGCCAGCAGTTACTCGGGGTACTCTGGGGCCAACGTCCTGACTTTC. Translating it yields CASSYSGYSGANVLTF.

This chain uses TRBV24-1 with TRBJ2-1, with D perhaps assigned TRBD1 or TRBD2 (5 bases each). In germline, CDR1 is KGHDR, CDR2 SFDVKD. The CDR3 covers 17 residues. V was trimmed by 4 bases and J by 1 base, leaving 16 bases between them. The CDR3 sequence is CATSDNGKGESYNEQFF. The CDR3 DNA sequence: TGTGCCACCAGTGACAATGGAAAAGGGGAGTCCTACAATGAGCAGTTCTTC.

The table lists this clonotype with many counts. The chain combines TRBV5-1 with TRBJ1-2, with D unclear. The CDR3 sequence is 14 residues long. The germline gives CDR1 SGHRS, CDR2 YFSETQ. V shed 0 bases and J shed 0 bases, with 6 bases lying between them. CDR3 in amino acids: CASSLDNANYGYTF. CDR3 bases: TGCGCCAGCAGCTTGGACAACGCTAACTATGGCTACACCTTC. The whole variable domain, filled in from reference TRBV5-1 and TRBJ1-2, reads KAGVTQTPRYLIKTRGQQVTLSCSPISGHRSVSWYQQTPGQGLQFLFEYFSETQRNKGNFPGRFSGRQFSNSRSEMNVSTLELGDSALYLCASSLDNANYGYTFGSGTRLTVV.

In DNA, the CDR3 is TGTGCCAGCAGTCCCCGCCCCTATAATTCACCCCTCCACTTT. Amino acid sequence: CASSPRPYNSPLHF. This chain connects TRBV12-3 or TRBV12-4 to TRBJ1-6; no firm D call. The CDR3 length is 14 residues. Trimming cost V 5 bases and J 2 bases, with 7 bases left between them.

This clonotype was counted ten times or more. This CDR3 reads CASSLGLAGGQETQYF. The CDR3, as DNA: TGTGCCAGCAGCTTAGGACTAGCGGGGGGACAAGAGACCCAGTACTTC. The J gene is TRBJ2-5, the V gene TRBV7-2; 13 nucleotides agree with TRBD2. The CDR3 covers 16 residues. From germline, CDR1 is SGHTA and CDR2 FQGNSA. After removal of 1 base from V and 2 bases from J, the junction contained 1 base not matched to a gene.

This clonotype was counted at least ten times. V gene TRBV29-1 combines with J gene TRBJ2-3, with a weak D call TRBD2 (6 bases). The V end lost 4 bases, the J end lost 0 bases, and 20 bases lay between the germline ends. Germline V lookup: CDR1 SQVTM, CDR2 ANQGSEA. The CDR3 covers 17 residues. The CDR3 DNA follows: TGCAGCGTTGGCGGGACCGATGATGCCGCTAGCACAGATACGCAGTATTTT. It encodes CSVGGTDDAASTDTQYF.

This clonotype was counted at least ten times. The chain uses TRBV9 and TRBJ2-7, with D perhaps matching TRBD2 (6 bases). Germline CDR1 reads SGDLS; CDR2 reads YYNGEE. The CDR3 consists of 14 residues. The ends were cut back, 4 bases at V and 0 bases at J, with 11 bases in the middle. CDR3: CASSLGGRSYEQYF. The CDR3 region has the DNA TGTGCCAGCAGCCTGGGGGGTCGCTCCTACGAGCAGTACTTC.

This clonotype has a count of ten or more. This chain uses TRBV7-2 with TRBJ1-1; D gene ambiguous. Per germline, CDR1 SGHTA and CDR2 FQGNSA. CDR3 length equals 13 residues. V shed 2 bases and J shed 7 bases, with 11 bases lying between them. The CDR3 loop reads CASSLYVRNEAFF. The CDR3 DNA reads as TGTGCCAGCAGCTTATACGTCCGAAATGAAGCTTTCTTT.

This clonotype showed up just a few times. The V gene is TRBV2, the J gene TRBJ2-3; D uncertain. This CDR3 comprises 14 residues. Trimming cost V 6 bases and J 1 base, with 11 bases left between them. Germline-derived CDR1 and CDR2 are SNHLY and FYNNEI. The CDR3 protein is CASRIGQGTDTQYF. CDR3 bases: TGTGCCAGCAGAATTGGGCAGGGCACAGATACGCAGTATTTT. Variable domain in full (rest from reference TRBV2 and TRBJ2-3): EPEVTQTPSHQVTQMGQEVILRCVPISNHLYFYWYRQILGQKVEFLVSFYNNEISEKSEIFDDQFSVERPDGSNFTLKIRSTKLEDSAMYFCASRIGQGTDTQYFGPGTRLTVL.

This clonotype was detected many times. This chain uses TRBV20-1 with TRBJ2-7; TRBD2 matches at 14 bases. CDR3 length equals 17 residues. Germline V gene lookup returns CDR1 DFQATT and CDR2 SNEGSKA (reference sequence). J gave up 0 bases and V 3 bases, and 7 bases lay outside the gene matches. The CDR3 nucleotides read TGCAGTGCTAGGACCGGGACTAGCGGGGGTAGCTCCTACGAGCAGTACTTC. The encoded protein is CSARTGTSGGSSYEQYF.

The sample holds many counts of this clonotype. V is TRBV5-1 and J is TRBJ2-5; D not resolved. CDR3 length equals 15 residues. The ends were cut back, 4 bases at V and 2 bases at J, with 15 bases in the middle. Looked up from germline, CDR1 is SGHRS and CDR2 is YFSETQ. As DNA, the CDR3 is TGCGCCAGCAGCACGACCCCCGGATCGCAAGAGACCCAGTACTTC. Residues: CASSTTPGSQETQYF. The full variable domain, completed using reference TRBV5-1 and TRBJ2-5, is KAGVTQTPRYLIKTRGQQVTLSCSPISGHRSVSWYQQTPGQGLQFLFEYFSETQRNKGNFPGRFSGRQFSNSRSEMNVSTLELGDSALYLCASSTTPGSQETQYFGPGTRLLVL.

The chain combines TRBV2 with TRBJ2-3; perhaps TRBD2 as D (5 bases). Germline assignment: CDR1 SNHLY and CDR2 FYNNEI. The ends were cut back, 3 bases at V and 4 bases at J, with 8 bases in the middle. The CDR3 consists of 13 residues. Here the CDR3 reads CASSDGAADTQYF. The CDR3 DNA follows: TGTGCCAGCAGTGATGGAGCGGCAGATACGCAGTATTTT.

This clonotype was seen repeatedly, ten times or more. The chain carries TRBV3-1 and TRBJ2-7; a possible D gene is TRBD2 (5 bases). The CDR3 has 15 amino acids. Germline assignment: CDR1 LGHDT and CDR2 YNNKEL (reference sequence). The V end was cut by 4 bases, the J end by 3 bases, with 16 bases between. CDR3 loop: CASSPQRGSGYEQYF. The CDR3 DNA reads as TGTGCCAGCAGCCCTCAGAGAGGGAGTGGCTACGAGCAGTACTTC.

At least ten counts were recorded for this clonotype. The chain uses TRBV5-6 and TRBJ1-2; D gene unclear. V was pared by 1 base and J by 3 bases, with 13 bases between. Germline V lookup: CDR1 SGHDT, CDR2 YYEEEE. CDR3 length: 15 residues. CDR3 in DNA: TGTGCCAGCAGCTTGACGACCCTCCGCCACTATGGCTACACCTTC. Translation: CASSLTTLRHYGYTF.

This clonotype was observed at least ten times. V gene TRBV19 combines with J gene TRBJ1-4; a possible D gene is TRBD1 (5 bases). V lost 6 bases and J 7 bases, leaving 24 bases between the germline ends. The CDR3 loop spans 17 amino acids. Germline V gives CDR1 LNHDA, CDR2 SQIVND (reference sequence). CDR3 bases: TGTGCCAGTAGGACTGACGGGGCAGCCCGGCGGTCTGAAAAACTGTTTTTT. As protein: CASRTDGAARRSEKLFF.

This clonotype was found many times. V and J are TRBV6-7 and TRBJ1-5; no firm D call. TRBV6-7 is filed as an ORF, its function uncertain. The CDR3 loop spans 14 amino acids. V lost 3 bases and J 7 bases, leaving 13 bases between the germline ends. The CDR3, as DNA: TGTGCCAGCAGTTATCGAGGGATAGGACAGCCCCAGCATTTT. Translating gives CASSYRGIGQPQHF.

A few counts support this clonotype. This chain links TRBV9 with TRBJ2-7; TRBD1 or TRBD2 may be the D gene (6 bases each). The CDR3 sequence is 15 residues long. Deletions cut 0 bases from V and 3 bases from J, with 13 bases between. Germline V CDR1 and CDR2: SGDLS, YYNGEE. CDR3 sequence: CASSVGGARDYEQYF. The CDR3 DNA reads TGTGCCAGCAGCGTAGGGGGGGCGAGGGACTACGAGCAGTACTTC. The entire variable domain, with the rest obtained from reference TRBV9 and TRBJ2-7, is as follows: DSGVTQTPKHLITATGQRVTLRCSPRSGDLSVYWYQQSLDQGLQFLIQYYNGEERAKGNILERFSAQQFPDLHSELNLSSLELGDSALYFCASSVGGARDYEQYFGPGTRLTVT.

This clonotype came up many times. The chain recombines TRBV27 with TRBJ2-3, with TRBD2 identical over 12 bases. Germline CDR1 reads MNHEY; CDR2 reads SMNVEV (reference sequence). The V segment lost 2 bases and the J segment 4 bases; nucleotides outside the gene matches: 13. CDR3 length: 19 residues. The CDR3 nucleotides read TGTGCCAGCAGTTTAAGTGTTGCTAGCGGGGGGGCCGGGGCAGATACGCAGTATTTT. Protein sequence: CASSLSVASGGAGADTQYF.

The table lists this clonotype with many counts. The chain recombines TRBV7-3 with TRBJ2-7; D unclear. CDR1 and CDR2 (germline): SGHTA, FQGTGA. The CDR3 length is 13 residues. V lost 5 bases and J lost 3, with 11 bases in between. As DNA, the CDR3 is TGTGCCAGCAGCCCAAGTGTGGGCTACGAGCAGTACTTC. Its protein is CASSPSVGYEQYF.

This clonotype appeared many times. This chain connects TRBV21-1 to TRBJ2-3; the table assigns TRBD1, which was not confirmed against the DNA. TRBV21-1 counts as a pseudogene. CDR3 size: 16 residues. The CDR3 DNA follows: TGTGCCAGCAGCAGGGGGACAGGGGGCCCTCAAGATACGCAGTATTTT. Its translation: CASSRGTGGPQDTQYF.

This clonotype has ten or more counts. J is TRBJ1-6 and V is TRBV15, with D hard to call. The V end lost 4 bases, the J end lost 10 bases, and 8 bases lay between the germline ends. From germline, CDR1 is LNHNV and CDR2 YYDKDF (reference sequence). There are 12 residues in the CDR3. Here the CDR3 DNA reads TGTGCCACCAGCATCTCGGGGTCACCCCTCCACTTT. As protein: CATSISGSPLHF.

This clonotype was picked up many times. The rearrangement links TRBV6-5 to TRBJ1-1; 10 bases fit TRBD1. Germline assignment: CDR1 MNHEY and CDR2 SVGAGI. Trimming cost V 7 bases and J 6 bases; bases outside gene matches: 8. The CDR3 spans 14 residues. The CDR3 nucleotides read TGTGCCAGCACCCGGGACAGGGGAAAATCTGAAGCTTTCTTT. It yields the protein CASTRDRGKSEAFF.

V usage is TRBV2 and J usage is TRBJ2-3; D unresolved. V gave up 5 bases and J gave up 0 bases, with 9 bases separating them. The germline CDR1 and CDR2 sequences are SNHLY and FYNNEI. The CDR3 has 14 residues. The CDR3 reads CASSPLASTDTQYF. CDR3 sequence (DNA): TGTGCCAGCAGTCCCTTGGCTAGCACAGATACGCAGTATTTT.

Ten or more counts support this clonotype. V usage is TRBV5-5 and J usage is TRBJ1-1; D is perhaps TRBD1 (6 bases). Trimming took off 3 bases at V and 5 bases at J, with 14 bases between the two ends. Per the germline V gene, CDR1 is SGHKS and CDR2 is YYEKEE (reference sequence). The CDR3 has 14 residues. The CDR3: CASSWGAGGTEAFF. As DNA, the CDR3 is TGTGCCAGCAGCTGGGGGGCCGGGGGAACTGAAGCTTTCTTT.

Regarding this clonotype: A read error may be the cause here, since a much bigger clone is one base away. J is TRBJ1-2 and V is TRBV5-1, with D possibly being TRBD1 (5 bases). The CDR3 is made up of 14 amino acids. CDR1 and CDR2 (germline): SGHRS, YFSETQ. The CDR3 loop reads CASSSEGRVGGYNF. The CDR3 DNA is TGCGCCAGCAGCTCCGAAGGCAGGGTGGGAGGCTACAACTTC.

This clonotype was detected many times. V and J are TRBV9 and TRBJ2-5; no clear D gene. The CDR3 covers 13 residues. V lost 4 bases and J 2 bases, leaving 9 bases between the germline ends. CDR1 and CDR2 (germline): SGDLS, YYNGEE. CDR3 residues: CASSPVTQETQYF. The CDR3 DNA reads as TGTGCCAGCAGCCCCGTAACTCAAGAGACCCAGTACTTC.

This clonotype was seen many times. The J gene is TRBJ2-7, the V gene TRBV4-2, with 11 bases aligning to TRBD2. Germline CDR1 reads LGHNA; CDR2 reads YNFKEQ. The length of the CDR3 is 15 residues. V shed 4 bases, J shed 5 bases, and the junction held 7 bases outside the gene matches. The CDR3: CASSPVAGGRNEQYF. CDR3 nucleotides: TGTGCCAGCAGCCCCGTAGCGGGGGGGCGGAACGAGCAGTACTTC.

The table lists this clonotype with a few counts. This chain links TRBV29-1 with TRBJ1-2; 8 bases fit TRBD1. V lost 4 bases to trimming and J lost 7 bases; unmatched junction nucleotides: 8. The CDR3 runs to 13 residues. Germline V lookup: CDR1 SQVTM, CDR2 ANQGSEA. CDR3 in amino acids: CSVGHQGAGGYTF. CDR3 coding DNA: TGCAGCGTTGGTCACCAGGGGGCAGGTGGCTACACCTTC. Combining the CDR3 with reference TRBV29-1 and TRBJ1-2 gives the whole variable domain SAVISQKPSRDICQRGTSLTIQCQVDSQVTMMFWYRQQPGQSLTLIATANQGSEATYESGFVIDKFPISRPNLTFSTLTVSNMSPEDSSIYLCSVGHQGAGGYTFGSGTRLTVV.

Many counts were recorded for this clonotype. The V and J genes are TRBV28 and TRBJ1-2; D may be TRBD1 (5 bases). V lost 3 bases, J lost 7 bases, and 15 bases lay in between. Germline V gene lookup returns CDR1 MDHEN and CDR2 SYDVKM. CDR3 length: 14 amino acids. CDR3 bases: TGTGCCAGCAGTTTCGGAGGGGAGGGTGGTGGCTACACCTTC. It is translated as CASSFGGEGGGYTF.

In this sample, this clonotype turned up many times. V usage is TRBV29-1 and J usage is TRBJ2-1; 7 bases are shared with TRBD2. J lost 6 bases, V lost 2 bases, and 10 bases had no gene match. The CDR3 contains 15 residues. CDR1 is SQVTM, CDR2 ANQGSEA, per germline. In DNA form, the CDR3 reads TGCAGCGTTGAAAGTCCTGGACTAGACGGCAATGAGCAGTTCTTC. It yields the protein CSVESPGLDGNEQFF.